A selection of T cell receptor beta chains follows, all from one sample in a study of blood T cell repertoires in COVID-19. TCRdb's table, derived via immunoSEQ multiplex PCR, lists solely in-frame clones and lacks some. In the table there are 60,000 to 90,000 clones, about four fifths of which are singletons. Sequencing was performed on peripheral blood. The origin of the receptors is a man aged 45-65 years with acute or convalescent COVID-19. The CDR3 runs from the conserved cysteine through the conserved F or W. The D gene is left open where the match is weak. Expanded clones are given a class, and other clones once, few, many or no size at all.

abundance | j_gene | d_gene | v_gene | CDR3aa | CDR3nt
once | TRBJ2-1 | - | TRBV19 | CASSTRGGGNEQFF | TGTGCCAGTAGTACCAGGGGAGGGGGGAATGAGCAGTTCTTC
- | TRBJ2-7 | - | TRBV28 | CAIKGQGGYEQYF | TGTGCCATCAAAGGGCAGGGGGGCTACGAGCAGTACTTC
- | TRBJ1-1 | - | TRBV28 | CASSFLGQPNTEAFF | TGTGCCAGCAGTTTTTTGGGACAACCGAACACTGAAGCTTTCTTT
- | TRBJ2-2 | - | TRBV4-3 | CASSQDNPGSRTGELFF | TGCGCCAGCAGCCAAGATAACCCAGGGTCCCGCACCGGGGAGCTGTTTTTT
- | TRBJ1-2 | TRBD1 | TRBV9 | CASSPQGQTDRNGYTF | TGTGCCAGCAGCCCCCAGGGACAGACTGATCGGAATGGCTACACCTTC
- | TRBJ2-7 | TRBD1 | TRBV27 | CASRKSTGTGVSYEQYF | TGTGCCAGCAGAAAATCCACCGGGACAGGGGTCTCCTACGAGCAGTACTTC
- | TRBJ2-2 | TRBD1 | TRBV27 | CASSLGSKGANTGELFF | TGTGCCAGCAGTTTGGGGTCGAAGGGGGCCAACACCGGGGAGCTGTTTTTT
- | TRBJ1-2 | - | TRBV2 | CASSSRGYTF | TGTGCCAGCAGTTCACGGGGCTACACCTTC
- | TRBJ2-1 | TRBD2 | TRBV7-2 | CASSLQPPGTIVDNEQFF | TGTGCCAGCAGCTTACAGCCCCCCGGGACTATAGTCGATAATGAGCAGTTCTTC
- | TRBJ2-5 | - | TRBV9 | CASSGRAEETQYF | TGTGCCAGCAGCGGGCGGGCAGAGGAGACCCAGTACTTC
- | TRBJ1-1 | - | TRBV5-6 | CASSPTGNRRGEAFF | TGTGCCAGCAGCCCCACAGGGAACCGCAGAGGGGAAGCTTTCTTT
- | TRBJ1-2 | TRBD1 | TRBV6-5 | CASSTGTGVYTF | TGTGCCAGCAGCACCGGGACAGGGGTCTACACCTTC
- | TRBJ1-2 | - | TRBV6-5 | CASSRTAYGYTF | TGTGCCAGCAGTCGGACAGCCTATGGCTACACCTTC
once | TRBJ2-7 | TRBD1 | TRBV7-2 | CASSLGQGAYEQYF | TGTGCCAGCAGCTTAGGACAGGGGGCCTACGAGCAGTACTTC
- | TRBJ2-7 | - | TRBV28 | CASSENTYEQYF | TGTGCCAGCAGTGAGAATACCTACGAGCAGTACTTC
- | TRBJ1-1 | - | TRBV5-1 | CASSFEGAGEAFF | TGCGCCAGCAGCTTTGAGGGAGCGGGTGAAGCTTTCTTT
- | TRBJ1-5 | - | TRBV5-1 | CASSVGALTGNQPQHF | TGCGCCAGCAGTGTAGGGGCCTTAACGGGCAATCAGCCCCAGCATTTT
- | TRBJ1-2 | - | TRBV5-1 | CASSPLDTNQGGYTF | TGCGCCAGCAGCCCTTTGGACACAAACCAGGGGGGCTACACCTTC
- | TRBJ2-7 | TRBD2 | TRBV11-3 | CASSTRTSGRDEQYF | TGTGCCAGCAGCACCCGGACTAGCGGGAGAGACGAGCAGTACTTC
- | TRBJ1-6 | - | TRBV11-3 | CASSLGGKNSPLHF | TGTGCCAGCAGCTTGGGGGGTAAGAATTCACCCCTCCACTTT
- | TRBJ2-7 | - | TRBV2 | CASRERQADSYEQYF | TGTGCCAGCAGAGAGCGACAGGCTGACTCCTACGAGCAGTACTTC
- | TRBJ2-5 | - | TRBV24-1 | CATSGGAGGIWETQYF | TGTGCCACCAGTGGAGGGGCAGGGGGGATATGGGAGACCCAGTACTTC
- | TRBJ1-6 | - | TRBV6-2/TRBV6-3 | CASSFDRNNSPLHF | TGTGCCAGCAGTTTCGACAGGAATAATTCACCCCTCCACTTT
- | TRBJ1-1 | - | TRBV9 | CASSTGGRDTEAFF | TGTGCCAGCAGCACGGGGGGGAGGGACACTGAAGCTTTCTTT
- | TRBJ2-1 | - | TRBV19 | CASSTGNEQFF | TGTGCCAGTAGTACAGGGAATGAGCAGTTCTTC
- | TRBJ2-5 | TRBD2 | TRBV5-1 | CASSSIAGEGFETQYF | TGCGCCAGCAGCTCGATAGCGGGAGAGGGGTTTGAGACCCAGTACTTC
- | TRBJ2-1 | - | TRBV19 | CASSRPGNEQFF | TGTGCCAGTAGTAGACCAGGGAATGAGCAGTTCTTC
- | TRBJ2-3 | - | TRBV18 | CASSPRGDTDTQYF | TGTGCCAGCTCACCAAGGGGTGACACAGATACGCAGTATTTT
- | TRBJ1-2 | TRBD1 | TRBV4-3 | CASSRAPGQGYGYTF | TGCGCCAGCAGCCGAGCCCCGGGACAGGGGTATGGCTACACCTTC
- | TRBJ1-1 | - | TRBV11-2 | CASSLYTRTEAFF | TGTGCCAGCAGCTTGTATACCCGGACTGAAGCTTTCTTT
- | TRBJ2-1 | - | TRBV7-9 | CASSRPFRGRTSYNEQFF | TGTGCCAGCAGCCGTCCGTTCAGGGGACGCACATCCTACAATGAGCAGTTCTTC
- | TRBJ2-7 | - | TRBV10-3 | CAISELVAQSGEQYF | TGTGCCATCAGTGAATTGGTGGCCCAAAGTGGCGAGCAGTACTTC
- | TRBJ1-2 | - | TRBV19 | CASSPRIRLNYGYTF | TGTGCCAGTTCTCCCAGGATACGCCTTAACTATGGCTACACCTTC
- | TRBJ2-5 | - | TRBV18 | CASSPRQSQETQYF | TGTGCCAGCTCACCCAGACAGAGCCAAGAGACCCAGTACTTC
- | TRBJ2-7 | TRBD2 | TRBV5-1 | CASSLDPGLADEQYF | TGCGCCAGCAGCTTGGACCCGGGACTAGCGGACGAGCAGTACTTC
once | TRBJ2-2 | - | TRBV28 | CATLGGEFTGELFF | TGTGCCACCCTAGGGGGGGAATTCACCGGGGAGCTGTTTTTT